The rows below give T cell receptor beta chains drawn from one sample of a study of T cell repertoires in aging, cancer and after chemotherapy. Using its own MiXCR run on the multiplex PCR reads, TCRdb lists one record per CDR3 protein. The table shows around 970 distinct CDR3 sequences, with more than 14% occurring only once. The sequenced sample was blood. These receptors came from a human donor with a solid tumor. CDR3s include the opening cysteine and the closing phenylalanine or tryptophan. The D gene is left open where the match is weak. Not every row has a clone size; where given, it reads once, few, many or a size class.

medium-sized	TRBV19	.	TRBJ2-4	CASSPRVFSNIQYF	TGTGCCAGTAGTCCCAGGGTTTTCAGTAACATTCAGTACTTC
medium-sized	TRBV5-1	.	TRBJ1-2	CASSLAGGYGYTF	TGCGCCAGCAGCTTGGCCGGGGGGTATGGCTACACCTTC
large	TRBV7-2	TRBD1	TRBJ1-5	CASSQDRVRHQPQHF	TGTGCCAGCAGCCAGGACAGGGTAAGGCATCAGCCCCAGCATTTT
large	TRBV19	.	TRBJ2-1	CASSIAQGRGNYNEQFF	TGTGCCAGTAGTATAGCGCAGGGGAGAGGCAACTACAATGAGCAGTTCTTC
large	TRBV6-6	.	TRBJ2-2	CASSYSDANTGELFF	TGTGCCAGCAGTTACTCGGACGCGAACACCGGGGAGCTGTTTTTT
few	TRBV4-3	.	TRBJ2-6	CASSQDGQLSGANVLTF	TGCGCCAGCAGCCAAGACGGACAATTGTCTGGGGCCAACGTCCTGACTTTC
.	TRBV9	TRBD2	TRBJ2-1	CASSVVALAGNEQFF	TGTGCCAGCAGCGTAGTTGCGTTAGCGGGAAATGAGCAGTTCTTC
large	TRBV19	.	TRBJ2-7	CASSMGQIHYEQYF	TGTGCCAGTAGTATGGGACAAATTCACTACGAGCAGTACTTC
large	TRBV12-3/TRBV12-4	.	TRBJ2-3	CASSLFLSDTQYF	.
medium-sized	TRBV20-1	TRBD2	TRBJ2-7	CSARGAVGGDEQYF	TGCAGTGCTAGAGGGGCCGTGGGAGGGGACGAGCAGTACTTC
medium-sized	TRBV7-9	.	TRBJ2-7	CASSPYEGPSYEQYF	TGTGCCAGCAGCCCATATGAGGGTCCCTCCTACGAGCAGTACTTC
large	TRBV20-1	TRBD2	TRBJ2-7	CSARVRMGGRAAYEQYF	TGCAGTGCTAGAGTAAGGATGGGCGGGAGGGCCGCCTACGAGCAGTACTTC
few	TRBV5-4	.	TRBJ2-3	CASSPPLSGPRASTDTQYF	TGTGCCAGCAGCCCACCCCTCAGCGGCCCTAGGGCTAGCACAGATACGCAGTATTTT
few	TRBV5-1	TRBD1	TRBJ1-2	CASSRQGFLDGYTF	TGCGCCAGCAGCCGACAGGGCTTTTTGGATGGCTACACCTTC
large	TRBV30	.	TRBJ2-2	CAWSVTGAETGELFF	TGTGCCTGGAGTGTAACGGGGGCCGAAACCGGGGAGCTGTTTTTT
.	TRBV7-9	.	TRBJ2-7	CASSSDGDSGYEQYF	TGTGCCAGCAGCTCAGACGGAGATTCTGGCTACGAGCAGTACTTC
.	TRBV6-4	TRBD2	TRBJ2-1	CASSPGLAGGFMFF	TGTGCCAGCAGTCCGGGACTAGCGGGAGGGTTTATGTTCTTC
medium-sized	TRBV20-1	.	TRBJ1-6	CSAQTSRDSPLHF	TGCAGTGCTCAAACCTCACGGGACTCACCCCTCCACTTT
large	TRBV20-1	TRBD2	TRBJ2-1	CSAPAGTSGRVSYNEQFF	TGCAGTGCTCCGGCGGGGACTAGCGGGAGGGTCTCCTACAATGAGCAGTTCTTC
.	TRBV19	.	TRBJ2-5	CASSMGRAETQYF	TGTGCCAGTAGTATGGGAAGGGCTGAGACCCAGTACTTC
.	TRBV28	.	TRBJ2-4	CASSPPLSLAKTIQYF	TGTGCCAGCAGTCCCCCACTGTCTTTAGCCAAAACCATTCAGTACTTC
.	TRBV9	.	TRBJ2-3	CASSVIEGEKQYF	TGTGCCAGCAGCGTAATCGAGGGTGAAAAGCAGTATTTT
large	TRBV19	.	TRBJ2-2	CASSIRRGTGELFF	TGTGCCAGTAGTATCCGGAGGGGCACCGGGGAGCTGTTTTTT
large	TRBV18	.	TRBJ1-1	CASSPRGPYTEAFF	TGTGCCAGCTCACCCAGGGGCCCCTACACTGAAGCTTTCTTT
medium-sized	TRBV6-5	.	TRBJ2-7	CASSFIRGRFYEQYF	TGTGCCAGCAGTTTCATAAGGGGGAGGTTCTACGAGCAGTACTTC
large	TRBV19	.	TRBJ1-1	CASRRGLTEAFF	TGTGCCAGCCGCCGGGGGCTCACTGAAGCTTTCTTT
large	TRBV19	TRBD2	TRBJ2-1	CASSIRLAGASPSYNEQFF	TGTGCCAGTAGTATACGACTAGCGGGAGCCAGTCCCTCCTACAATGAGCAGTTCTTC
medium-sized	TRBV27	TRBD2	TRBJ2-7	CASSLAGDSYEQYF	TGTGCCAGCAGTTTAGCGGGAGACTCCTACGAGCAGTACTTC
.	TRBV5-1	TRBD1	TRBJ2-7	CASSSGQENEQYF	TGCGCCAGCAGCTCGGGACAGGAGAACGAGCAGTACTTC
large	TRBV6-5	.	TRBJ1-1	CASSHRENTEAFF	TGTGCCAGCAGTCACAGGGAGAACACTGAAGCTTTCTTT
medium-sized	TRBV6-2/TRBV6-3	.	TRBJ2-7	CASSFVVRGPSYEQYF	TGTGCCAGCAGTTTCGTGGTGAGGGGACCCTCCTACGAGCAGTACTTC
.	TRBV4-2	TRBD2	TRBJ2-6	CASSQTSGSGANVLTF	TGTGCCAGCAGCCAGACTAGCGGCTCTGGGGCCAACGTCCTGACTTTC
.	TRBV14	.	TRBJ2-2	CASSPLGPGELFF	TGTGCCAGCAGCCCCCTAGGTCCCGGGGAGCTGTTTTTT
.	TRBV30	.	TRBJ2-3	CAQRASVRKDTQYF	TGTGCCCAGAGGGCTAGCGTGAGAAAAGATACGCAGTATTTT
medium-sized	TRBV28	TRBD2	TRBJ2-1	CASSFFRGSVNEQFF	TGTGCCAGCAGTTTTTTCCGCGGGAGTGTCAATGAGCAGTTCTTC
.	TRBV7-2	TRBD2	TRBJ2-7	CASSLKAGAGGEQYF	TGTGCCAGCAGCTTAAAAGCGGGGGCTGGTGGGGAGCAGTACTTC
hyperexpanded	TRBV7-2	TRBD2	TRBJ2-1	CASSLGSGTYNEQFF	TGTGCCAGCAGCTTAGGTAGCGGGACCTACAATGAGCAGTTCTTC
few	TRBV7-9	TRBD2	TRBJ2-5	CASSLETSGFETQYF	TGTGCCAGCAGCTTAGAAACTAGCGGGTTTGAGACCCAGTACTTC
large	TRBV20-1	TRBD2	TRBJ2-1	CSARDPRAGEVEQFF	TGCAGTGCTAGAGACCCCCGAGCGGGAGAGGTTGAGCAGTTCTTC
.	TRBV10-3	TRBD2	TRBJ2-5	CAIRPTGGRAGETQYF	TGTGCCATCAGGCCGACTGGAGGGAGGGCGGGAGAGACCCAGTACTTC
few	TRBV12-3/TRBV12-4	.	TRBJ1-1	CASRTRGNEAFF	TGTGCCAGCAGGACCAGGGGAAATGAAGCTTTCTTT
.	TRBV28	.	TRBJ1-1	CATRTPTGNTEAFF	TGTGCCACGCGGACCCCGACAGGGAACACTGAAGCTTTCTTT
few	TRBV28	TRBD1	TRBJ1-1	CASRPLGTGRAAFF	TGTGCCAGCAGACCACTTGGGACAGGGAGGGCAGCTTTCTTT
large	TRBV7-6	TRBD1	TRBJ2-7	CASSLVFGQGYEQYF	TGTGCCAGCAGCTTAGTATTCGGACAGGGCTACGAGCAGTACTTC
large	TRBV27	TRBD1	TRBJ1-1	CASRTGTTEAFF	TGTGCCAGCAGGACAGGGACCACTGAAGCTTTCTTT
.	TRBV4-3	.	TRBJ2-3	CASSQGAAGSTDTQYF	TGCGCCAGCAGCCAAGGTGCGGCGGGGAGCACAGATACGCAGTATTTT
large	TRBV6-2/TRBV6-3	.	TRBJ2-7	CASSYPGPYEQYF	TGTGCCAGCAGTTACCCAGGCCCCTACGAGCAGTACTTC
medium-sized	TRBV30	.	TRBJ2-2	CAWSPGPGTLTGELFF	TGTGCCTGGAGTCCAGGTCCCGGGACGCTGACCGGGGAGCTGTTTTTT
few	TRBV5-1	TRBD2	TRBJ2-1	CASETSGSSLNEQFF	TGCGCCAGCGAAACTAGCGGGTCTTCCCTCAATGAGCAGTTCTTC